The source of this TCR beta chain is a study of CD8 T cells in Susac syndrome. When the RNA was reverse transcribed, random hexamers were used with an input of roughly 0.45 to 1 ug. MiXCR, run by TCRdb on the immunoSEQ multiplex PCR reads, gives a single entry per CDR3 protein. The sample lists about 160,000 distinct CDR3 sequences, 93% seen once, with just over 0.13% in the top ten. V shed 2 bases and J shed 7 bases, with 14 bases lying between them. The length of the CDR3 is 14 residues. Germline V lookup: CDR1 SNHLY, CDR2 FYNNEI. CD8+ and CD4+ T cells circulating in blood were sequenced for TCR beta.

The receptor was derived from a human donor in good health. The sample taken for sequencing was CD4+ T cells from PBMCs. The chain combines TRBV2 with TRBJ2-5, with D tentatively TRBD2 (6 bases). The CDR3 nucleotides read TGTGCCAGCAGTGAACTAGTGGAGGGCGGGACCCAGTACTTC. Encoded protein: CASSELVEGGTQYF.